The T cell receptor (beta chain) under discussion was sequenced for a study of glioma-infiltrating T cells after dendritic cell vaccination listed by TCRdb under 2016. At the level of the whole study: Of the 15 or so glioblastoma patients in the cohort, all drawn from Phase I and II dendritic cell vaccination trials, 9 were newly diagnosed and 6 had recurrent disease. Autologous tumor lysate-pulsed dendritic cell vaccination was administered to the patients between 2003 and 2012. To make the vaccine, monocyte-derived dendritic cells were cultured for under eight days with IL-4 and GM-CSF and then pulsed overnight with autologous tumor lysate. Three intradermal dendritic cell vaccine injections were administered to patients at biweekly intervals in the arm below the axilla. Pretreatment tumor samples were taken from residual fresh-frozen tissue of the same resection used to make the autologous tumor lysate vaccine. In glioblastoma patients vaccinated with dendritic cells, deep sequencing of TCR beta CDR3 regions served to measure the amount of tumor-infiltrating lymphocytes and to compare repertoires between tumor and blood. Survival after dendritic cell vaccination was correlated with TCR sequencing metrics, including TIL content and tumor-blood repertoire overlap. Study-wide conclusions, independent of this receptor: The TCR overlap response model with three groups was called speculative and said to need prospective validation. No direct relationship between TCR clonality and survival was found, suggesting that a diverse polyclonal response may matter. The cohort was small and heterogeneous, and full blood and tumor sets were available for few patients, with initial-recurrent tumor pairs available for even fewer patients. Higher estimated pretreatment TIL content predicted longer time to progression and overall survival after dendritic cell vaccination.

CDR1 and CDR2 (SGHKS, YYEKEE) derive from the germline V gene (reference sequence). The germline ends are 10 bases apart after V is trimmed by 4 bases and J by 3 bases. The CDR3 covers 13 residues, taking in both the cysteine and the phenylalanine. Only the CDR3 part of the read is kept: 39 bases, read in frame from the first base. TCRB CDR3 regions were amplified from around 1.9 ug genomic DNA, or all available DNA if less, using the immunoSEQ assay. The multiplex PCR relied on 60 forward primers for TCR V beta segments and 13 reverse primers for J beta segments. To estimate reads per starting template, synthetic control templates were spiked into each sample at limiting dilution. Sequencing produced 87 bp reads on the Illumina HiSeq System. The authors' pipeline ran thus. PCR and sequencing errors were removed by merging closely related sequences with a nearest neighbor algorithm. Tumor samples were used in the study only if more than 100 unique TCRs were identified. To estimate TIL fraction, the T cell count derived from reads and spike-in coverage was divided by the number of input cells, assuming 6.4 pg DNA per diploid cell. TCR overlap was defined as the percentage of unique tumor TCR beta sequences that were also found in the peripheral blood of the same patient. The table comes from immuneACCESS by way of TCRdb, which keeps in-frame sequences with V and J called. Part of the clones is missing from these tables; in studies checked, under half for an unresolved V gene and the rest for unknown reasons. V, J and clone size are those of that table, while D and trimming were read from the DNA. In all, the sample holds about 1,200 clones, and about nine tenths of those were seen once. Jointly, the top ten make up 5.5% to 8% of the sample.

A remark on this clone: The antigen it binds to is not known. Base-call qualities are not available, and no considerably larger clone is one nucleotide away.

Selection of patients required sufficient residual fresh-frozen tumor tissue and over two years of available survival data. None of the glioblastoma patients carried an isocitrate dehydrogenase mutation, although molecular status otherwise varied. Before DNA isolation, tumor specimens were washed free of blood, necrotic areas were removed, and over 20% tumor content was confirmed by H&E staining. The Qiagen DNeasy Blood extraction Kit was used to extract genomic DNA. The V and J segments used are TRBV5-5 and TRBJ1-1, with the identity of the D gene unclear. The sequencing here drew on tumor tissue, taken before dendritic cell vaccination. The TCR originated in a human donor with glioblastoma. The CDR3 reads as follows: CASSRQADTEAFF. In nucleotides, the sequence is TGTGCCAGCAGCAGACAAGCTGACACTGAAGCTTTCTTT.